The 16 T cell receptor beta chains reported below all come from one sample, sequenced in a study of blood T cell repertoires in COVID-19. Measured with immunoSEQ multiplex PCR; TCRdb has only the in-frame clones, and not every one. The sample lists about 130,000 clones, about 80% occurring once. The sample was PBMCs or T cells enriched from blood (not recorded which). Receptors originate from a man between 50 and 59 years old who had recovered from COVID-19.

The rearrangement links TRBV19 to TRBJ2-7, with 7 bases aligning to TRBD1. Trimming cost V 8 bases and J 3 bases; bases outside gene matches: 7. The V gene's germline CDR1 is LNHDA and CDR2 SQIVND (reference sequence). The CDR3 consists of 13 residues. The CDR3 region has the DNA TGTGCCAGTCCTGGGACAGAAAGCTACGAGCAGTACTTC. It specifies CASPGTESYEQYF.

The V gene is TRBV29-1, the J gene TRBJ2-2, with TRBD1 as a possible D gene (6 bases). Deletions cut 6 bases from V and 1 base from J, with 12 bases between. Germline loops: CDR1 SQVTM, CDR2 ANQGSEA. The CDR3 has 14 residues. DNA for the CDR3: TGCAGCGTGGGGCAGGGGCGGAACACCGGGGAGCTGTTTTTT. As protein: CSVGQGRNTGELFF.

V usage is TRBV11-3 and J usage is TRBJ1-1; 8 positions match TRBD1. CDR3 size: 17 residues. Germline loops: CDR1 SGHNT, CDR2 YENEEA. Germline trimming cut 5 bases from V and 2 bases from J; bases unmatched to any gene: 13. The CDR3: CASSPGQGKGRNTEAFF. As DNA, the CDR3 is TGTGCCAGCAGCCCTGGACAGGGTAAAGGGAGAAACACTGAAGCTTTCTTT.

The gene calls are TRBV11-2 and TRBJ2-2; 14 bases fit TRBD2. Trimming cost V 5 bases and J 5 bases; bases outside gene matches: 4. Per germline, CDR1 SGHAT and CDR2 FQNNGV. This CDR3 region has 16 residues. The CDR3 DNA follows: TGTGCCAGCAGCCCACGGACTAGCGGGGGGACCGGGGAGCTGTTTTTT. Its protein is CASSPRTSGGTGELFF.

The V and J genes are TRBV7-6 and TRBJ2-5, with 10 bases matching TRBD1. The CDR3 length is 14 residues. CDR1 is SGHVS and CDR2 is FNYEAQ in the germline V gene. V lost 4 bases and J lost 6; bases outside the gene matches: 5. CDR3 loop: CASSSGTGEKTQYF. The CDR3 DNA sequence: TGTGCCAGCAGCTCCGGGACAGGGGAAAAGACCCAGTACTTC.

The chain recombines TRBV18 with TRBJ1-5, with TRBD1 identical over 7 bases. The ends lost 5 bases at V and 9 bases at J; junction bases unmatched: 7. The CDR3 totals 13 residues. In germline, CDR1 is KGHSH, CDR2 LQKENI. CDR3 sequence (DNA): TGTGCCAGCTCATTAACAGGGGTTGCGCCCCAGCATTTT. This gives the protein CASSLTGVAPQHF.

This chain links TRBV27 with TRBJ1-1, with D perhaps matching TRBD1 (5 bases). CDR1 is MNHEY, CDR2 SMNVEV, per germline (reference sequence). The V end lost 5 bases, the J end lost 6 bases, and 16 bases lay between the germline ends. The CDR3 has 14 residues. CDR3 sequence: CASSTGRPYAEAFF. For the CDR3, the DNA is TGTGCCAGCAGTACAGGACGGCCCTACGCTGAAGCTTTCTTT.

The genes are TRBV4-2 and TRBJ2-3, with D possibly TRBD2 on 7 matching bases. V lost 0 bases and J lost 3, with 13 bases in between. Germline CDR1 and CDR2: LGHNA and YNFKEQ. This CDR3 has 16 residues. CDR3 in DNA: TGTGCCAGCAGCCAAGAAGGGGGGGGAGGTACAGATACGCAGTATTTT. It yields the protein CASSQEGGGGTDTQYF.

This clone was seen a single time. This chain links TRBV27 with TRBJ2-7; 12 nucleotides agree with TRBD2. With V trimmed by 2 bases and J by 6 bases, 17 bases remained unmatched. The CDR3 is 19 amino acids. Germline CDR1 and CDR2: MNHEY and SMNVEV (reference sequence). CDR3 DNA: TGTGCCAGCAGTTTAGACCCAGTTTCTCTAGCGGGGGGGCGTTCCGAGCAGTACTTC. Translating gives CASSLDPVSLAGGRSEQYF.

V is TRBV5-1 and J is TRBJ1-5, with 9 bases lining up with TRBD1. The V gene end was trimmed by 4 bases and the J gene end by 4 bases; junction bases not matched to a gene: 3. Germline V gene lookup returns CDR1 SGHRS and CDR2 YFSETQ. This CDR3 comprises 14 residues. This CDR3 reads CASSPGTGNQPQHF. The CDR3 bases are TGCGCCAGCAGCCCGGGGACAGGGAATCAGCCCCAGCATTTT.

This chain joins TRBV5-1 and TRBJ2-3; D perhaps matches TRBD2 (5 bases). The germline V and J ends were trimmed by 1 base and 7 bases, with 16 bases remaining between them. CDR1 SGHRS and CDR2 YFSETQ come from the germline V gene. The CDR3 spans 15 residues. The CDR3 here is CASSLLAGVKNTQYF. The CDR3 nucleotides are TGCGCCAGCAGCTTGCTAGCAGGCGTTAAGAATACGCAGTATTTT.

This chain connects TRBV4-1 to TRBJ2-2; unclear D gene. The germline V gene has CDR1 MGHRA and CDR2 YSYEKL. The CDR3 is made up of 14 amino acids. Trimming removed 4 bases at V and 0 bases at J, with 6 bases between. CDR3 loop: CASSRATNTGELFF. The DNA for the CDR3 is TGCGCCAGCAGCCGAGCTACGAACACCGGGGAGCTGTTTTTT.

The CDR3 nucleotides read TGTGCCAGCAGCTTACGGCGGGGGGAAGCCTACGAGCAGTACTTC. Amino acids: CASSLRRGEAYEQYF. The chain joins TRBV7-2 to TRBJ2-7; TRBD2 matches 8 bases. Germline V gene lookup returns CDR1 SGHTA and CDR2 FQGNSA. The J segment lost 2 bases and the V segment lost 2 bases, leaving 5 bases of the junction unmatched. This CDR3 contains 15 residues.

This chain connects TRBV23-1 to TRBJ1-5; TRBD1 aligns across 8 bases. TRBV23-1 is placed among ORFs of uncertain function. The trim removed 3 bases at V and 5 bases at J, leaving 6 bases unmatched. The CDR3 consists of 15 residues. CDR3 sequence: CASSHPGGGDQPQHF. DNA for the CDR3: TGCGCCAGCAGTCACCCAGGGGGCGGGGATCAGCCCCAGCATTTT.

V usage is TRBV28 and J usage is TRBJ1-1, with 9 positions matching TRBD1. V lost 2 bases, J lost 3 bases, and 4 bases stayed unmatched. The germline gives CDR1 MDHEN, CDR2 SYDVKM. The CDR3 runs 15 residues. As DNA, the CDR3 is TGTGCCAGCAGTTTAACAGGGGGCAAGTACACTGAAGCTTTCTTT. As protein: CASSLTGGKYTEAFF.

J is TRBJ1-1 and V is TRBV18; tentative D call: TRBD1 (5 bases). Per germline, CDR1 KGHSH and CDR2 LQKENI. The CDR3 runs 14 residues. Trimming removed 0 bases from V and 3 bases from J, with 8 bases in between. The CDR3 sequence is CASSPPGGDTEAFF. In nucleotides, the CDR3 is TGTGCCAGCTCACCACCCGGGGGGGACACTGAAGCTTTCTTT.